This T cell receptor beta chain was profiled in a study of metastatic and nonmetastatic thyroid tumors. Study-wide results and caveats: The reported finding was significantly higher TCR beta diversity in malignant thyroid tumors relative to benign nodules, in blood and tumor.

None of the patients had undergone any treatment ahead of thyroid surgery. Per germline, CDR1 WSHSY and CDR2 SAAADI. V lost 11 bases and J lost 0, with 22 bases in between. The CDR3 contains 17 residues. TCRdb re-called clones from the PCR reads using MiXCR. The table lists 15,000 to 20,000 clones, about 20% of them singletons. There are many counts of this clone. What it binds is unknown. Sequencing was performed on tumor tissue. The chain carries TRBV10-2 and TRBJ2-2, with D possibly being TRBD1 (7 bases). The sequence came from a female donor with papillary thyroid cancer or a benign thyroid nodule (not recorded which). Some clones in this sample may be carry-over from other donors' samples. The CDR3 DNA reads TGCGCCTCCCTACCGGGGGACAGCCCTTCGAACACCGGGGAGCTGTTTTTT. Translated: CASLPGDSPSNTGELFF.